The present T cell receptor (beta chain) was sequenced within a study of radiotherapy plus CTLA-4 blockade in lung cancer. The V gene end was trimmed by 5 bases and the J gene end by 8 bases; junction bases not matched to a gene: 5. Per the germline V gene, CDR1 is SNHLY and CDR2 is FYNNEI. The CDR3 is made up of 14 amino acids. The table came from immunoSEQ multiplex PCR; TCRdb's copy has only in-frame clones and leaves some out. The sample records tens of thousands of clones, about 70% being singletons. The specimen was peripheral blood, collected from a patient treated with radiotherapy plus ipilimumab. The source is a human donor with non-small cell lung cancer who had stable disease on radiotherapy plus ipilimumab. The chain links TRBV2 to TRBJ1-5, with 11 bases matching TRBD1. For the CDR3, the DNA is TGTGCCAGCAGTCCGGGACAGGGGGGGAAGCCCCAGCATTTT. Its translation is CASSPGQGGKPQHF.